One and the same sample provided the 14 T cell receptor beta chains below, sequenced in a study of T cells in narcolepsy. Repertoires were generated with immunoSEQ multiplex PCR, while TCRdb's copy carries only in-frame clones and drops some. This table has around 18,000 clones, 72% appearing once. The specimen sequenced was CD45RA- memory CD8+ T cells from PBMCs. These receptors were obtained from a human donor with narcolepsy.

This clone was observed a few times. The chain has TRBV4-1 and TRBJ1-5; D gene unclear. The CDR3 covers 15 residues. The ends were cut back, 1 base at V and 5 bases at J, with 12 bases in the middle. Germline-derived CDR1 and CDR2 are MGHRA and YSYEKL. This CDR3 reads CASSQGVGDDQPQHF. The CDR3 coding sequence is TGCGCCAGCAGCCAAGGGGTGGGAGATGATCAGCCCCAGCATTTT.

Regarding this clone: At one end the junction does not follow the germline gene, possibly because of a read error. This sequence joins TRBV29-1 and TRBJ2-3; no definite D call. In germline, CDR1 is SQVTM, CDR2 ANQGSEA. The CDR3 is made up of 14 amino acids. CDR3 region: CSVEAAGGTDTQYF. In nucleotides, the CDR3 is TGCAGCGTCGAAGCTGCCGGTGGCACAGATACGCAGTATTTT.

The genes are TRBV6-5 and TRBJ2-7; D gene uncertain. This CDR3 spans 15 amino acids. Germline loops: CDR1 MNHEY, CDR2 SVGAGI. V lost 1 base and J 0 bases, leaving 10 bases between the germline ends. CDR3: CASSYFKGVSYEQYF. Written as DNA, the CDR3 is TGTGCCAGCAGTTACTTTAAGGGTGTCTCCTACGAGCAGTACTTC.

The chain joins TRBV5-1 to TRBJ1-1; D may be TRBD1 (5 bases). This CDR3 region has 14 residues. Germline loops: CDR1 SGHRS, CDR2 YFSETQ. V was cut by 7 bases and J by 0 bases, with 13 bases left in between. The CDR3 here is CASGASSMNTEAFF. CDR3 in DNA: TGCGCCAGCGGGGCCTCCTCTATGAACACTGAAGCTTTCTTT.

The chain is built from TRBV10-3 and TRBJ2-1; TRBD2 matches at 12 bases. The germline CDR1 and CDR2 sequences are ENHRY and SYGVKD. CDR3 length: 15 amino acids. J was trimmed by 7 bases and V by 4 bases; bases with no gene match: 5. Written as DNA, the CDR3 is TGTGCCATCAGTGGTTCTAGCGGGGGGGTTAATGAGCAGTTCTTC. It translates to CAISGSSGGVNEQFF.

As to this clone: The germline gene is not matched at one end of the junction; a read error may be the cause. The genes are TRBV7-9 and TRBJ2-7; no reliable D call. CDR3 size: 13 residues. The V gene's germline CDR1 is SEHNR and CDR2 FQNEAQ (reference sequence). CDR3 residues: CASSQNEQSRAHF. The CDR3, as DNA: TGTGCCAGCAGCCAAAATGAACAGAGTCGGGCCCACTTC.

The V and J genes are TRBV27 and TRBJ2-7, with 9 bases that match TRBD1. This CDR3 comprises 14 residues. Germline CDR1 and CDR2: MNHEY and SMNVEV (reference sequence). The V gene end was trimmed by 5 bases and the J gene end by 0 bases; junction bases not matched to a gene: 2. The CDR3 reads CASSADRGSYEQYF. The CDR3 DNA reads TGTGCCAGCAGTGCGGACAGGGGCTCCTACGAGCAGTACTTC.

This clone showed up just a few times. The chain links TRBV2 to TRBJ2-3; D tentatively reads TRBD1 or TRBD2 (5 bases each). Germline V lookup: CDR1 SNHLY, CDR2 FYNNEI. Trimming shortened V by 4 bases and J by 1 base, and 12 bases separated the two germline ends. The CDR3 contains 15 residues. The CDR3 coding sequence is TGTGCCAGCAGTGTAGGGAGCAGGGGCACAGATACGCAGTATTTT. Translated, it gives CASSVGSRGTDTQYF.

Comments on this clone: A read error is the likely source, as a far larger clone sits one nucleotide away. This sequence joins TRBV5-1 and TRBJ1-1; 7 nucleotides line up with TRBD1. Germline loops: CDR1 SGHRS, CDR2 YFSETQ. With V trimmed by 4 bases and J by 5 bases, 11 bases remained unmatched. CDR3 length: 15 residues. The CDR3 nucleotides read TGCGCCAGCAGCCCAACCCCAGGGGGAGATACTGAAGCTTTCTTT. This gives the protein CASSPTPGGDTEAFF.

The CDR3 loop is CASSPWTGYEQYF. CDR3 DNA sequence: TGTGCCAGCAGCCCCTGGACAGGCTACGAGCAGTACTTC. The chain links TRBV14 to TRBJ2-7; 7 nucleotides align to TRBD1. The junction had 3 bases not matched to a gene; V was cut back by 4 bases and J by 3 bases. The CDR3 has 13 residues. Germline CDR1 SGHDN, CDR2 FVKESK.

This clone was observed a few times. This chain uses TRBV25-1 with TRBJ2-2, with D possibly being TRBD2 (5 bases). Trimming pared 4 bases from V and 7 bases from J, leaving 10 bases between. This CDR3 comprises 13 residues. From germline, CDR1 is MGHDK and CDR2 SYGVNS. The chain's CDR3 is CASSANAGGELFF. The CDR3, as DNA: TGTGCCAGCAGTGCGAACGCGGGCGGGGAGCTGTTTTTT. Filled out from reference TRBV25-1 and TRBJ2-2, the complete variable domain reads EADIYQTPRYLVIGTGKKITLECSQTMGHDKMYWYQQDPGMELHLIHYSYGVNSTEKGDLSSESTVSRIRTEHFPLTLESARPSHTSQYLCASSANAGGELFFGEGSRLTVL.

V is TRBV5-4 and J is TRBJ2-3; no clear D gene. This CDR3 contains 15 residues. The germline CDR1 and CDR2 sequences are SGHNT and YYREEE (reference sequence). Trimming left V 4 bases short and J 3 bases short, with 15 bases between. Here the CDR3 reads CASSPLGRLTDTQYF. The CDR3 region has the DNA TGTGCCAGCAGCCCCCTCGGGCGGCTTACAGATACGCAGTATTTT.

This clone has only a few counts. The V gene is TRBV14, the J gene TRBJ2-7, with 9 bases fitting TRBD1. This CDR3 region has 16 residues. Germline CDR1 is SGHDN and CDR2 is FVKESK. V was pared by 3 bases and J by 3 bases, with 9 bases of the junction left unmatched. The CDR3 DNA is TGTGCCAGCAGCCAGTTCTCGGGACAGGGACACTACGAGCAGTACTTC. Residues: CASSQFSGQGHYEQYF.

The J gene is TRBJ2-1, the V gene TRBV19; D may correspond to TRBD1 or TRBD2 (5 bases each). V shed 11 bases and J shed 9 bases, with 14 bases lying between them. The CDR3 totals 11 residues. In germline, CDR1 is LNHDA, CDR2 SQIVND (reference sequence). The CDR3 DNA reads TGTGCCGCCACCACTGGGGGTGAGCAGTTCTTC. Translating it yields CAATTGGEQFF.